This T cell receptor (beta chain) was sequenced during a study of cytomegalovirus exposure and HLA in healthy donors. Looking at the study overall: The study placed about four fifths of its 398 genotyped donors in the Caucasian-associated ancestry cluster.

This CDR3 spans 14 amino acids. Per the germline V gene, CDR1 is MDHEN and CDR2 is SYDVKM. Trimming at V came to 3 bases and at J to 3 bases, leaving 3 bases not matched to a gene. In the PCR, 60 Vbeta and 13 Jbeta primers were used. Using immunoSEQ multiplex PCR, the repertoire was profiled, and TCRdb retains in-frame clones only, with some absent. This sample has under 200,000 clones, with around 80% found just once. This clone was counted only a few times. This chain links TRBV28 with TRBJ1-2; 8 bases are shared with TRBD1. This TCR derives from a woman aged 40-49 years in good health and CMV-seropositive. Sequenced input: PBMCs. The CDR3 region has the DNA TGTGCCAGCAGTTTCCCGGACAGGGACTATGGCTACACCTTC. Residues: CASSFPDRDYGYTF.